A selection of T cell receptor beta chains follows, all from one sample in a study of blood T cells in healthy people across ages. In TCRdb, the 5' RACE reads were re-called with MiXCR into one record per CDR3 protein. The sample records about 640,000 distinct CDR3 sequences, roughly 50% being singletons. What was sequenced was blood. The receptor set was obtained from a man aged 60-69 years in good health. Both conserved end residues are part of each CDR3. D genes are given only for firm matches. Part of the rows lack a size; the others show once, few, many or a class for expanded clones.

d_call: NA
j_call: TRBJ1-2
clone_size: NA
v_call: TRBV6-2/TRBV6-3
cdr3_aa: CASSYSMAYGYTF
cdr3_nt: TGTGCCAGCAGTTACTCGATGGCCTATGGCTACACCTTC

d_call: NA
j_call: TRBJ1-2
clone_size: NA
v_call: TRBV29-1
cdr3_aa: CSVVTGQSNYGYTF
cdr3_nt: TGCAGCGTTGTAACCGGACAGTCTAACTATGGCTACACCTTC

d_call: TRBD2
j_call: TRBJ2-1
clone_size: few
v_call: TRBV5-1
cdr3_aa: CASSLVGGDYNEQFF
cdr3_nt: TGCGCCAGCAGCTTGGTGGGGGGGGACTACAATGAGCAGTTCTTC

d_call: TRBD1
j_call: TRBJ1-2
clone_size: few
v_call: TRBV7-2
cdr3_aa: CASSLLRDRVSSYGYTF
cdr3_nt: TGTGCCAGCAGCTTGCTCCGGGACAGGGTTTCTAGTTATGGCTACACCTTC

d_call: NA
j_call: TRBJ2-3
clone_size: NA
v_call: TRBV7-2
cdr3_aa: CASSWGPQIWADTQYF
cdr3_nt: TGTGCCAGCAGCTGGGGGCCCCAGATTTGGGCAGATACGCAGTATTTT

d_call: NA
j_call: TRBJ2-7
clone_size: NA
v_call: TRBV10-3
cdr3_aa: CAISESQGSYEQYF
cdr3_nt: TGTGCCATCAGTGAGTCCCAGGGCTCCTACGAGCAGTACTTC

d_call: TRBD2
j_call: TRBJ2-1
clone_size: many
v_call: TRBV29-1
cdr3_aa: CSVGGTSGGANYNEQFF
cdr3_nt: TGCAGCGTTGGAGGGACTAGCGGGGGGGCCAACTACAATGAGCAGTTCTTC

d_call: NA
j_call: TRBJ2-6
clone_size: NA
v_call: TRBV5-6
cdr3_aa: CASSPTRTGSGANVLTF
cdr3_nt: TGTGCCAGCAGCCCCACGCGGACCGGTTCTGGGGCCAACGTCCTGACTTTC

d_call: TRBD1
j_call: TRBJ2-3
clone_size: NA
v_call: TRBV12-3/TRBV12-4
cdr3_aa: CASSIAGGDTQYF
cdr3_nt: TGTGCCAGCAGTATAGCAGGGGGAGATACGCAGTATTTT

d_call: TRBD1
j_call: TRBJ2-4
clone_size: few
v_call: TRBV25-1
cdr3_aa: CASIDRGKNIQYF
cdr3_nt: TGTGCCAGCATAGACAGGGGCAAAAACATTCAGTACTTC

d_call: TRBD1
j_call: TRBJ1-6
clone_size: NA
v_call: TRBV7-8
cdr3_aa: CASSLVLGQGGGALHF
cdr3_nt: TGTGCCAGCAGCTTAGTTCTGGGACAGGGTGGAGGAGCCCTCCACTTT

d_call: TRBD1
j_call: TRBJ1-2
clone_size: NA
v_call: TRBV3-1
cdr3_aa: CASSLRTGGREYGYTF
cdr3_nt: TGTGCCAGCAGCCTCCGGACAGGGGGACGAGAATATGGCTACACCTTC

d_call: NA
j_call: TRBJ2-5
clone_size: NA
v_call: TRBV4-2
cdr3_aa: CANSQDQGQTQYF
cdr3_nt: TGTGCCAACAGCCAAGATCAAGGACAGACCCAGTACTTC

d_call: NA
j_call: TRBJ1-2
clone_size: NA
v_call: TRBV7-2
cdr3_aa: CASSLEQGGGYTF
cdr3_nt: TGTGCCAGCAGCTTAGAGCAGGGCGGTGGCTACACCTTC

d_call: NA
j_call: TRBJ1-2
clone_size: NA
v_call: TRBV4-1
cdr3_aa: CASSQEGDGFGGYTF
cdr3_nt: TGCGCCAGCAGCCAAGAAGGTGACGGATTTGGGGGCTACACCTTC

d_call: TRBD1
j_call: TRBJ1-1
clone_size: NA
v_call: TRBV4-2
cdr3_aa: CASSQDWDRGVAFF
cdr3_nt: TGTGCCAGCAGCCAAGATTGGGACAGGGGTGTAGCTTTCTTT

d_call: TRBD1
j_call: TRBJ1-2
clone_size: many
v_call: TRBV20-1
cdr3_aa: CSATDTTGKRGGYTF
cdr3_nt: TGCAGTGCTACCGACACGACAGGGAAGAGGGGTGGCTACACCTTC

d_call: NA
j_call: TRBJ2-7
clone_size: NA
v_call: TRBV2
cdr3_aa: CASSADSFSYEQYF
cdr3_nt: TGTGCCAGCAGTGCGGACTCTTTCTCCTACGAGCAGTACTTC

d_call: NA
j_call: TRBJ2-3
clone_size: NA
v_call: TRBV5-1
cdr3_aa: CASRFAGAGDTQYF
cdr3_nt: TGCGCCAGCAGATTCGCAGGGGCGGGAGATACGCAGTATTTT

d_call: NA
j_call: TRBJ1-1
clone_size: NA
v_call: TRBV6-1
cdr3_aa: CASSEAHSTLGYPFF
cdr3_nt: TGTGCCAGCAGTGAAGCGCATTCGACGCTAGGTTATCCTTTCTTT

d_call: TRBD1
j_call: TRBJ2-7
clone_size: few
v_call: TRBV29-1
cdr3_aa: CSVPGQGGGQYF
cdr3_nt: TGCAGCGTCCCCGGACAGGGAGGAGGGCAGTACTTC

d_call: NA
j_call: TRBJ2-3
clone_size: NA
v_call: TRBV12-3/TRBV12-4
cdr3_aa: CASSFRPTDTQYF
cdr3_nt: TGTGCCAGCAGTTTTAGGCCCACAGATACGCAGTATTTT

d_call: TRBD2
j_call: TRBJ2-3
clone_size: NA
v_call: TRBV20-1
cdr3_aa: CSADPGTSVTDTQYF
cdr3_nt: TGCAGTGCGGACCCCGGGACTAGCGTTACAGATACGCAGTATTTT

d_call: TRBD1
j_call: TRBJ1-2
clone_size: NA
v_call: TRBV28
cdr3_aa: CASSLKGTGVGYGYTF
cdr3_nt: TGTGCCAGCAGTTTAAAGGGGACAGGTGTTGGCTATGGCTACACCTTC

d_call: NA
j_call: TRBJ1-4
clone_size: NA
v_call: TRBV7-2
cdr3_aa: CASSLQGSNEKLFF
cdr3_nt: TGTGCCAGCAGCTTACAGGGGTCTAATGAAAAACTGTTTTTT

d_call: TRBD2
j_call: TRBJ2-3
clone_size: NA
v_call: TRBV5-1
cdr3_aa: CASSLQRGRTDTQYF
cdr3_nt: TGCGCCAGCAGCTTGCAGCGGGGCCGCACAGATACGCAGTATTTT

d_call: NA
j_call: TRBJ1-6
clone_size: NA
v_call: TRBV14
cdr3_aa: CTGSRDYQNSPLHF
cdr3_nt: TGTACCGGCAGCCGCGACTATCAAAATTCACCCCTCCACTTT

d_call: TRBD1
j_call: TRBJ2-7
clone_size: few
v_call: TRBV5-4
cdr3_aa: CASSRGGSQSEQYF
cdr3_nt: TGTGCCAGCAGCCGAGGGGGCTCACAATCCGAGCAGTACTTC

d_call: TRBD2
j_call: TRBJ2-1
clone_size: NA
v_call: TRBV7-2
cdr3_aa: CASSLGAGGWNEQFF
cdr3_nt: TGTGCCAGCAGCTTAGGGGCGGGGGGCTGGAATGAGCAGTTCTTC

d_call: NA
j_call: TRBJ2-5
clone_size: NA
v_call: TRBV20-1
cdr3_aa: CSTSSLRGREETQYF
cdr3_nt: TGCAGTACTAGTTCGCTGAGAGGCCGAGAAGAGACCCAGTACTTC

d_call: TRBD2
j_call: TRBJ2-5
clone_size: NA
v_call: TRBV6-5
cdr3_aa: CASSFGVAGTRETQYF
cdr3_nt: TGTGCCAGCAGTTTCGGGGTAGCGGGGACGCGGGAGACCCAGTACTTC

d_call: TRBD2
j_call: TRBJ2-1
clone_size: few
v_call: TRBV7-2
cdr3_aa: CASSSGTSGGVEQFF
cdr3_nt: TGTGCCAGCAGCTCCGGGACTAGCGGGGGGGTTGAGCAGTTCTTC

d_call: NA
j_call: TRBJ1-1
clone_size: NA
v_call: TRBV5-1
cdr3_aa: CASSLSVDTEAFF
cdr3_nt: TGCGCCAGCAGCTTGAGCGTGGACACTGAAGCTTTCTTT

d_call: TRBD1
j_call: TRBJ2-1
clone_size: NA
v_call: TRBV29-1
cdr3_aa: CSVEVTGGSYNEQFF
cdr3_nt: TGCAGCGTTGAAGTAACAGGGGGCTCCTACAATGAGCAGTTCTTC

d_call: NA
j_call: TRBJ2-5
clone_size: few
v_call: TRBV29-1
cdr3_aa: CSVLDWGRMETQYF
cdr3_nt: TGCAGCGTCCTAGACTGGGGGCGGATGGAGACCCAGTACTTC

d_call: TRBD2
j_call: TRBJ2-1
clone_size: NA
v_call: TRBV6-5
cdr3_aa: CASSYFGGGYNEQFF
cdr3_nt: TGTGCCAGCAGTTACTTCGGCGGGGGCTACAATGAGCAGTTCTTC

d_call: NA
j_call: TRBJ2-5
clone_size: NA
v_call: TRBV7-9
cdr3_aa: CASSLGGDRTQYF
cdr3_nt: TGTGCCAGCAGCTTAGGAGGGGACCGGACCCAGTACTTC

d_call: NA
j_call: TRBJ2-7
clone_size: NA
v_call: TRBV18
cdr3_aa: CASSQTDVIYEQYF
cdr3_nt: TGTGCCAGCTCACAGACAGATGTTATCTACGAGCAGTACTTC

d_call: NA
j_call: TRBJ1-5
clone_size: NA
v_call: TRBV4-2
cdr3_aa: CASSHGQNGNQPQHF
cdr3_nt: TGTGCCAGCAGCCACGGACAAAACGGCAATCAGCCCCAGCATTTT

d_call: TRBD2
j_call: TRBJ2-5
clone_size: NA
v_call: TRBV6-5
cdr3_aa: CASSYSGGFETQYF
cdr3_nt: TGTGCCAGCAGTTACTCGGGGGGGTTTGAGACCCAGTACTTC

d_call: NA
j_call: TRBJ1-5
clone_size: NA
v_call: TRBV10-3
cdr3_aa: CATAQFSNQPQHF
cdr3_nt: TGTGCCACCGCACAGTTTAGCAATCAGCCCCAGCATTTT

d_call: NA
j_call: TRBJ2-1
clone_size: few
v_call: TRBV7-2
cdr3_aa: CASSLGGREQFF
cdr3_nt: TGTGCCAGCAGCTTAGGGGGTCGGGAGCAGTTCTTC

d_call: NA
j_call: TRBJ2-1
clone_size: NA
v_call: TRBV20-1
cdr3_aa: CSAGVPSPDEQFF
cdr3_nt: TGCAGTGCTGGAGTCCCTTCCCCCGATGAGCAGTTCTTC

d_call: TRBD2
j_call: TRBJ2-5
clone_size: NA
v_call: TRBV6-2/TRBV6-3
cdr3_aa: CASSKGLAGKDETRYF
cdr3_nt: TGTGCCAGCAGTAAAGGACTAGCGGGAAAAGATGAGACCCGGTACTTC

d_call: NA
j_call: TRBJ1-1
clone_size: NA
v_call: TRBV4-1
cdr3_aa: CASSQGWPGQGAFF
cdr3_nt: TGCGCCAGCAGCCAAGGGTGGCCGGGGCAAGGAGCTTTCTTT

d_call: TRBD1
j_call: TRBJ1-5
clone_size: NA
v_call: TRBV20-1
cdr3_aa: CSASWTGTAQPQHF
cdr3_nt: TGCAGTGCTTCCTGGACAGGGACAGCTCAGCCCCAGCATTTT

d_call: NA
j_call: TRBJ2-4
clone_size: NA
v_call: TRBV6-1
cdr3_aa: CASSELGRLAKNIQYF
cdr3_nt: TGTGCCAGCAGTGAATTGGGACGACTAGCCAAAAACATTCAGTACTTC

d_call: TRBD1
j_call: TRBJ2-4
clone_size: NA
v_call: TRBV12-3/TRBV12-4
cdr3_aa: CASSSRQGNLLRNIQYF
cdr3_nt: TGTGCCAGCTCTTCCAGACAGGGGAACCTCCTTCGGAACATTCAGTACTTC

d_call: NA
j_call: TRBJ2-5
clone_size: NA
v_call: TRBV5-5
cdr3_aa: CASSRNSQETQYF
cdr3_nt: TGTGCCAGCAGCCGAAATTCCCAAGAGACTCAGTACTTC

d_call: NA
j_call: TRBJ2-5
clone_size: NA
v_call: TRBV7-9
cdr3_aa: CASSPRGGTETQYF
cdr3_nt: TGTGCCAGCAGCCCCAGGGGGGGGACAGAGACCCAGTACTTC